This T cell receptor (beta chain) was captured by sequencing in a study of blood T cell repertoires in COVID-19. Study details: T cells, B-cell-depleted T cells, or PBMCs supplied cDNA or gDNA.

TCRdb's table, derived via immunoSEQ multiplex PCR, lists solely in-frame clones and lacks some. Among roughly 380,000 clones listed, roughly 87% were seen once. Germline loops: CDR1 SEHNR, CDR2 FQNEAQ (reference sequence). V dropped 1 base and J dropped 5; count of bases not matched to a gene: 5. The CDR3 is made up of 16 amino acids. This clone showed up just once. This chain joins TRBV7-9 and TRBJ2-1; TRBD2 matches at 10 bases. This clonotype was sampled from a woman aged 55-70 years with COVID-19, enrolled during active disease. Sequenced material: peripheral blood. The CDR3, as DNA: TGTGCCAGCAGCTTAGTGCAAACTAGCGGGAACAATGAGCAGTTCTTC. This gives the protein CASSLVQTSGNNEQFF.